This T cell receptor (beta chain) was found in a study of cytomegalovirus exposure and HLA in healthy donors. At the level of the study: Earlier results showed roughly 120 million unique TCR beta sequences derived from roughly 180 million T cells.

In the case of this clone: The antigen is undetermined.

Study observations and caveats: Prior analysis indicated that the majority of TCR beta V segments exhibited productivity approximately 87% or approximately 30% of the time. Researchers reportedly found TCR beta sequences accurately predicted most subjects' HLA-A and HLA-B alleles.

It was with 60 Vbeta and 13 Jbeta primers that the PCR ran. In the authors' workflow: In a later analysis, roughly 11 million of approximately 81 million unique beta chains occurred in at least two donors. Produced via immunoSEQ multiplex PCR; TCRdb's table is partial and in-frame only. V and J calls and clone size are those listed in that table; D and trimming were worked out from the DNA. The sample contains more than 140,000 clones, roughly four fifths of which appear only once. CDR1 is MDHEN, CDR2 SYDVKM, per germline. V was pared by 0 bases and J by 7 bases, with 6 bases of the junction left unmatched. The CDR3 has 15 amino acids.

This chain joins TRBV28 and TRBJ1-2, with TRBD1 matching 9 bases. The TCR sequence derives from a man between 18 and 29 years old in good health and CMV-seropositive. The sequencing input was PBMCs. CDR3 in amino acids: CASSLCKTGGCGYTF. The CDR3 coding sequence is TGTGCCAGCAGTTTATGCAAAACAGGGGGCTGTGGCTACACCTTC.